The 4 T cell receptor beta chains listed next were all sequenced from one sample in a study of T cell responses to AZD1222 COVID-19 vaccine. Measured with immunoSEQ multiplex PCR; TCRdb has only the in-frame clones, and not every one. The sample carries 90,000 to 110,000 clones, about 80% recorded once. The sample consisted of peripheral blood, taken on day 0 of AZD1222 vaccination. These receptors came from an adult in good health.

The chain has TRBV11-2 and TRBJ2-3; 9 bases are shared with TRBD2. Unmatched junction bases numbered 10, after V lost 2 bases and J lost 4 bases. This CDR3 has 17 residues. The germline V gene encodes CDR1 SGHAT and CDR2 FQNNGV. The CDR3 loop is CASSLLTASGVSDTQYF. For the CDR3, the DNA is TGTGCCAGCAGCTTACTAACGGCTAGCGGGGTATCAGATACGCAGTATTTT.

The CDR3 sequence: CASSALRGGPLYGYTF. Here the CDR3 DNA reads TGTGCCAGCAGCGCCCTCCGGGGGGGGCCCCTATATGGCTACACCTTC. This rearrangement joins TRBV11-2 to TRBJ1-2; possible D gene TRBD1, 6 bases. The CDR3 has 16 residues. The V gene lost 5 bases and the J gene lost 5 bases, with 21 bases spanning the gap. Germline loops: CDR1 SGHAT, CDR2 FQNNGV.

This chain uses TRBV27 with TRBJ2-1, with TRBD2 identical over 11 bases. With V trimmed by 1 base and J by 9 bases, 5 bases remained unmatched. The CDR3 is made up of 15 amino acids. Germline loops: CDR1 MNHEY, CDR2 SMNVEV (reference sequence). For the CDR3, the DNA is TGTGCCAGCAGTTTATTTAGCGGGGGGGCGGGTGAGCAGTTCTTC. Its translation: CASSLFSGGAGEQFF.

This clone was seen only a few times. This chain links TRBV12-5 with TRBJ1-3, with 9 nucleotides matching TRBD1. Germline V CDR1 and CDR2: LGHNT, FRNRAP. Germline trimming cut 6 bases from V and 8 bases from J; bases unmatched to any gene: 5. The length of the CDR3 is 13 residues. The CDR3 loop reads CASGLQGADTIYF. The CDR3 coding sequence is TGTGCTAGTGGCTTACAGGGGGCGGACACCATATATTTT.